One TCR beta chain is described in this entry. The V gene's germline CDR1 is SEHNR and CDR2 FQNEAQ (reference sequence). V gave up 2 bases and J gave up 3 bases, with 13 bases separating them. The CDR3 consists of 15 residues. The data belong to a study of shared clonotypes between healthy human individuals. Whole-study context: Each donor had three CD4 naive, three CD4 memory, two CD8 naive and one CD8 memory plate.

Naive CD8 cells, CD45RO-negative and positively selected for CCR7, excluded terminally differentiated effector memory CD45RA+ cells. The donor cohort consisted entirely of Caucasian adults residing in Nashville, Tennessee. Roughly 30,000 T cell genomes (around 200 ng DNA) went into each sorted-subset replicate. Sequenced by immunoSEQ multiplex PCR; TCRdb stores in-frame clones only, minus some. This table has about 1.9 million clones, roughly 95% appearing once. Specimen: naive CD8+ T cells from PBMCs. This clonotype was sampled from a man aged 18 to 30 in good health. Some clones in this sample may be carry-over from other donors' samples. V is TRBV7-9 and J is TRBJ1-2; unclear D gene. The CDR3 nucleotides read TGTGCCAGCAGCTTACCGGCGGTAGAGGACTATGGCTACACCTTC. It encodes CASSLPAVEDYGYTF.